These 14 T cell receptor beta chains were sequenced from one sample in a study of post-analysis software for immune sequencing data. Broader study findings: Higher frequency in patients than in controls was seen for about five TRBV segments, with TRBV5-6, TRBV5-1 and TRBV20-1 among them.

cDNA libraries for TCR beta contained unique molecular identifiers. TCRdb analysed the PCR reads with MiXCR anew, one entry per CDR3 protein. The table shows roughly 540,000 distinct CDR3 sequences, with roughly 34% occurring only once. Their antigen targets remain unknown. Sequences were obtained from blood. The receptors here all came from a girl aged 2-17 years with multiple sclerosis.

This clonotype was recorded many times. The gene calls are TRBV5-1 and TRBJ2-7, with 8 bases that match TRBD1. CDR1 is SGHRS, CDR2 YFSETQ, per germline. With 2 bases clipped from V and 3 bases from J, the junction kept 7 bases outside the gene matches. CDR3 length: 15 residues. The CDR3 here is CASSFSVTGDYEQYF. The CDR3 nucleotides are TGCGCCAGCAGCTTCTCCGTGACAGGGGACTACGAGCAGTACTTC. The full variable domain, with the rest looked up from reference TRBV5-1 and TRBJ2-7, is KAGVTQTPRYLIKTRGQQVTLSCSPISGHRSVSWYQQTPGQGLQFLFEYFSETQRNKGNFPGRFSGRQFSNSRSEMNVSTLELGDSALYLCASSFSVTGDYEQYFGPGTRLTVT.

This clonotype was observed a few times. V is TRBV20-1 and J is TRBJ2-5; no reliable D call. The J call is doubtful: the DNA matches TRBJ2-7 better. Germline loops: CDR1 DFQATT, CDR2 SNEGSKA (reference sequence). This CDR3 is built from 13 residues. The DNA of the CDR3 is TGCAGTGCTAGAGATCAACGCTTCCACGAGCAGTACTTC. Protein product: CSARDQRFHEQYF.

This sequence joins TRBV7-2 and TRBJ1-2; TRBD1 matches 9 bases. V dropped 6 bases and J dropped 9; count of bases not matched to a gene: 8. The CDR3 totals 13 residues. Germline CDR1 is SGHTA and CDR2 is FQGNSA. The CDR3 nucleotides read TGTGCCAGCAGTCCCGGACAGGGGAGGAGCTACACCTTC. The encoded protein is CASSPGQGRSYTF.

This clonotype was detected a few times. The chain couples TRBV5-1 to TRBJ2-7, with TRBD1 identical over 7 bases. Germline V gives CDR1 SGHRS, CDR2 YFSETQ. CDR3 length: 14 amino acids. V shed 7 bases, J shed 4 bases, and the junction held 11 bases outside the gene matches. In DNA, the CDR3 is TGCGCCAGCGGCTACCGGGACAGCGAGTACGAGCAGTACTTC. Protein: CASGYRDSEYEQYF.

This clonotype appeared once. The genes are TRBV27 and TRBJ1-3, with D unresolved. Looked up from germline, CDR1 is MNHEY and CDR2 is SMNVEV (reference sequence). Trimming took 5 bases from V and 0 from J, leaving 8 bases between them. There are 14 residues in the CDR3. The CDR3: CASSPAGSGNTIYF. DNA for the CDR3: TGTGCCAGCAGTCCGGCGGGCTCTGGAAACACCATATATTTT.

This sequence joins TRBV29-1 and TRBJ1-2; 7 nucleotides match TRBD1. Germline loops: CDR1 SQVTM, CDR2 ANQGSEA. The CDR3 is 12 residues long. The ends lost 1 base at V and 7 bases at J; junction bases unmatched: 3. The CDR3 spells CSVEGGGGGYTF. Here the CDR3 DNA reads TGCAGCGTTGAAGGAGGGGGCGGTGGCTACACCTTC.

The chain links TRBV3-1 to TRBJ2-7, with D possibly matching TRBD1 (6 bases). V lost 4 bases and J 6 bases, leaving 19 bases between the germline ends. This CDR3 is built from 15 residues. Germline lookup yields CDR1 LGHDT and CDR2 YNNKEL (reference sequence). The DNA of the CDR3 is TGTGCCAGCAGCCTTCTACAGGGTAAAGTAGCCGAGCAGTACTTC. Its protein product is CASSLLQGKVAEQYF.

This clonotype was observed a few times. The chain combines TRBV4-1 with TRBJ1-4; D is undetermined. Trimming pared 3 bases from V and 4 bases from J, leaving 6 bases between. This CDR3 comprises 13 residues. From germline, CDR1 is MGHRA and CDR2 YSYEKL. CDR3 in DNA: TGCGCCAGCAGCCACCAACTTAATGAAAAACTGTTTTTT. Protein: CASSHQLNEKLFF.

The table lists this clonotype with a few counts. The chain has TRBV7-2 and TRBJ2-7, with 9 positions matching TRBD2. Germline assignment: CDR1 SGHTA and CDR2 FQGNSA. CDR3 length: 18 amino acids. The trim removed 1 base at V and 3 bases at J, leaving 13 bases unmatched. The CDR3 protein is CASSLGNSGGPGGYEQYF. The CDR3 region has the DNA TGTGCCAGCAGCTTAGGAAATAGCGGGGGCCCTGGAGGCTACGAGCAGTACTTC. Filled out from reference TRBV7-2 and TRBJ2-7, the complete variable domain reads GAGVSQSPSNKVTEKGKDVELRCDPISGHTALYWYRQSLGQGLEFLIYFQGNSAPDKSGLPSDRFSAERTGGSVSTLTIQRTQQEDSAVYLCASSLGNSGGPGGYEQYFGPGTRLTVT.

V and J are TRBV7-3 and TRBJ2-5, with a possible D match to TRBD2 (6 bases). Germline loops: CDR1 SGHTA, CDR2 FQGTGA. CDR3 length equals 15 residues. With 2 bases removed from V and 11 bases from J, the gap between germline ends came to 21 bases. The CDR3 DNA follows: TGTGCCAGCAGCTTATTGGGGGGAGCTGTGCGTGAGCAGTACTTC. It encodes CASSLLGGAVREQYF.

This clonotype was recorded a few times. The chain's CDR3 is CASSRRGDTEAFF. The CDR3 nucleotides read TGTGCCAGCAGTCGCAGGGGTGACACTGAAGCTTTCTTT. The V gene is TRBV6-5, the J gene TRBJ1-1; D is possibly TRBD1 (6 bases). Looked up from germline, CDR1 is MNHEY and CDR2 is SVGAGI. Trimming removed 5 bases at V and 3 bases at J, with 10 bases between. This CDR3 comprises 13 residues.

This clonotype was picked up a small number of times. This chain connects TRBV20-1 to TRBJ2-1; 9 bases map to TRBD1. V was clipped by 6 bases and J by 2 bases; unmatched bases: 8. The CDR3 sequence is 15 residues long. Germline V gene data show CDR1 as DFQATT and CDR2 as SNEGSKA (reference sequence). CDR3 coding DNA: TGCAGTGCCCACCCTCGACAGGGGGCCTACAATGAGCAGTTCTTC. This codes for CSAHPRQGAYNEQFF.

This clonotype was counted at least ten times. V gene TRBV27 combines with J gene TRBJ1-2, with D possibly being TRBD1 (5 bases). The CDR3 length is 15 residues. Per germline, CDR1 MNHEY and CDR2 SMNVEV (reference sequence). Trimming stripped 5 bases from V and 4 bases from J, with 17 bases between. The CDR3 reads CASSPTGPLSYGYTF. CDR3 coding DNA: TGTGCCAGCAGTCCGACGGGGCCCCTATCCTATGGCTACACCTTC.

This chain uses TRBV7-2 with TRBJ2-5, with 12 nucleotides matching TRBD2. J gave up 11 bases and V 7 bases, and 14 bases lay outside the gene matches. The length of the CDR3 is 15 residues. Germline-derived CDR1 and CDR2 are SGHTA and FQGNSA. CDR3 sequence: CASMLGLAGGREQYF. The CDR3 region has the DNA TGTGCCAGCATGCTAGGCCTAGCGGGGGGGCGTGAGCAGTACTTC.